The entry below gives a single T cell receptor beta chain sequence along with its context. The assay was immunoSEQ multiplex PCR, and TCRdb's table has in-frame clones only and misses some. Of about 230,000 clones in the sample, 85% to 90% were seen once. This specimen belongs to a study of blood T cell repertoires in COVID-19. Study overall: T cells, B-cell-depleted T cells, or PBMCs supplied cDNA or gDNA.

The cohort comprised adults aged about 18 to 100 years residing in some 24 US areas. The CDR3 spans 17 residues. Per germline, CDR1 MDHEN and CDR2 SYDVKM. The V end was cut by 4 bases, the J end by 5 bases, with 21 bases between. The receptor's source is a man younger than 35 who had recovered from COVID-19. The sequencing input was PBMCs or T cells enriched from blood (not recorded which). The chain is built from TRBV28 and TRBJ2-1; possible D gene TRBD1, 6 bases. The CDR3 DNA reads TGTGCCAGCAGTTCTCCAACCGGGACACTAGGGGACAATGAGCAGTTCTTC. The encoded protein is CASSSPTGTLGDNEQFF.